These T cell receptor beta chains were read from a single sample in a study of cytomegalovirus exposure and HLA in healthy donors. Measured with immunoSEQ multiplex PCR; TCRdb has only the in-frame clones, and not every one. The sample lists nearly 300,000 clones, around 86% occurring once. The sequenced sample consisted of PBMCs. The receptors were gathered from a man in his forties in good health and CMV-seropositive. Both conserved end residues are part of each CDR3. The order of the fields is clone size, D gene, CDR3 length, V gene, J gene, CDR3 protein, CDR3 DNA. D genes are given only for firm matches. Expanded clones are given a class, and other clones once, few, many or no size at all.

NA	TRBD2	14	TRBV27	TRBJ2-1	CARERTSDHNEQFF	TGTGCCAGGGAGAGGACTAGCGACCACAATGAGCAGTTCTTC
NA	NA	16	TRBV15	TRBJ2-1	CATSRDLGKRYNEQFF	TGTGCCACCAGCAGAGATCTCGGGAAGCGGTACAATGAGCAGTTCTTC
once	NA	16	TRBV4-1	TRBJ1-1	CASSQDAGGLNTEAFF	TGCGCCAGCAGCCAAGATGCGGGAGGTCTGAACACTGAAGCTTTCTTT
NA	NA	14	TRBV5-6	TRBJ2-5	CASSFSFTQETQYF	TGTGCCAGCAGCTTCAGTTTTACACAAGAGACCCAGTACTTC
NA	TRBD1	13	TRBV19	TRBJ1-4	CATNQGGFEKLFF	TGTGCCACCAACCAAGGGGGCTTTGAAAAACTGTTTTTT
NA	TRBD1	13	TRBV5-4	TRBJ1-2	CASSLGQPYGYTF	TGTGCCAGCAGCCTGGGACAGCCTTATGGCTACACCTTC
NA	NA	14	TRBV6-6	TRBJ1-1	CASSYGGTDTEAFF	TGTGCCAGCAGTTACGGGGGCACAGACACTGAAGCTTTCTTT
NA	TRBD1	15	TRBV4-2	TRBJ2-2	CASATGTGTTGELFF	TGTGCCAGCGCCACCGGGACAGGGACCACCGGGGAGCTGTTTTTT
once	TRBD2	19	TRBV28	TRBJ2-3	CASSPAGHSAGGSSDTQYF	TGTGCCAGCAGTCCCGCGGGACATTCAGCGGGAGGCAGCTCAGATACGCAGTATTTT
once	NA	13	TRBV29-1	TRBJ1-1	CSGRDTKTTEAFF	TGCAGCGGCCGGGACACGAAGACCACTGAAGCTTTCTTT
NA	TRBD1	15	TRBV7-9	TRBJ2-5	CASRGPQGLVETQYF	TGTGCCAGCAGGGGACCACAGGGGTTGGTCGAGACCCAGTACTTC
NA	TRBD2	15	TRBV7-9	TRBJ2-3	CASSLDSLAADTQYF	TGTGCCAGCAGCTTAGATTCCCTAGCGGCCGATACGCAGTATTTT
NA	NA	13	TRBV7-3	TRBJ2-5	CASSQGPQETQYF	TGTGCCAGCAGCCAGGGGCCCCAAGAGACCCAGTACTTC
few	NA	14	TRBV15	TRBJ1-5	CATSRELAQGPQHF	TGTGCCACCAGCAGAGAATTGGCCCAGGGTCCCCAGCATTTT
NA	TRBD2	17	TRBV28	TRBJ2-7	CASTTPDKTSGSYEQYF	TGTGCCAGCACCACACCAGACAAGACTAGCGGGTCCTACGAGCAGTACTTC
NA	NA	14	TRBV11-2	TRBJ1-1	CASSLGQWGTEAFF	TGTGCCAGCAGCTTAGGACAGTGGGGCACTGAAGCTTTCTTT
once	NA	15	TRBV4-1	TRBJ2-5	CASSQDETSQETQYF	TGCGCCAGCAGCCAAGATGAAACTAGTCAAGAGACCCAGTACTTC
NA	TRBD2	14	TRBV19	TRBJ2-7	CASSSLAGFYEQYF	TGTGCCAGTAGTTCGCTAGCGGGATTCTACGAGCAGTACTTC